Listed here are 29 T cell receptor beta chains from one sample, sequenced in a study of metastatic and nonmetastatic thyroid tumors. Until they underwent thyroid surgery, no patient had received any treatment. TCRdb re-analyzed the PCR reads using MiXCR. Of around 13,000 clones listed, 12% are singletons. Material for sequencing was blood. The receptors derive from a female donor with papillary thyroid cancer or a benign thyroid nodule (not recorded which). Some clones in this sample may be carry-over from other donors' samples.

The V call is TRBV11-2, the J call TRBJ2-7; the D call may be TRBD1 or TRBD2 (5 bases each). CDR1 and CDR2 (germline): SGHAT, FQNNGV. This CDR3 has 13 amino acids. Trimming took 5 bases from V and 7 from J, leaving 15 bases between them. The CDR3 spells CASSQGSGLEQYF. DNA for the CDR3: TGTGCCAGCAGCCAAGGCTCGGGGCTTGAGCAGTACTTC.

This clone was observed a few times. The V and J genes are TRBV9 and TRBJ2-1; 11 nucleotides match TRBD2. The CDR3 runs 16 residues. Germline V gene sequence: CDR1 SGDLS, CDR2 YYNGEE. V shed 3 bases, J shed 4 bases, and the junction held 6 bases outside the gene matches. CDR3 in DNA: TGTGCCAGCAGCGGGGGGAGGACTAGCGGGTACAATGAGCAGTTCTTC. Its protein is CASSGGRTSGYNEQFF.

In this sample, this clone turned up many times. This chain connects TRBV3-1 to TRBJ2-1; the D is unclear. The CDR3 consists of 15 residues. Trimming removed 4 bases at V and 0 bases at J, with 10 bases between. Germline-derived CDR1 and CDR2 are LGHDT and YNNKEL (reference sequence). The DNA of the CDR3 is TGTGCCAGCAGCCCGAGCCGTAGCTCCTACAATGAGCAGTTCTTC. Its protein product is CASSPSRSSYNEQFF.

This clone was picked up many times. J is TRBJ2-5 and V is TRBV7-2; 8 nucleotides agree with TRBD2. Germline V gene sequence: CDR1 SGHTA, CDR2 FQGNSA. V lost 5 bases, J lost 5 bases, and 7 bases stayed unmatched. This CDR3 spans 14 amino acids. The CDR3 sequence: CASSPGGAEETQYF. CDR3 nucleotides: TGTGCCAGCAGCCCCGGGGGGGCCGAGGAGACCCAGTACTTC.

This clone was seen many times. The V call is TRBV19, the J call TRBJ2-2, with TRBD2 identical over 9 bases. Germline V CDR1 and CDR2: LNHDA, SQIVND (reference sequence). V was clipped by 5 bases and J by 4 bases; unmatched bases: 2. The length of the CDR3 is 14 residues. CDR3 sequence reads: CASSVAGATGELFF. The CDR3 nucleotides are TGTGCCAGTAGTGTAGCGGGAGCCACCGGGGAGCTGTTTTTT.

On this clone: A read error is possible here, since a much larger clone lies one base away. The chain employs TRBV5-4 and TRBJ2-2, with no clear D. This CDR3 contains 16 residues. The germline gives CDR1 SGHNT, CDR2 YYREEE (reference sequence). Trimming shortened V by 0 bases and J by 0 bases, and 9 bases separated the two germline ends. In nucleotides, the CDR3 is TGTGCCAGCAGCTTGGGAACGGCCTCGAACACCGGGGAGCTGTTTTTT. Encoded protein: CASSLGTASNTGELFF.

This clone has ten or more counts. The chain uses TRBV20-1 and TRBJ2-7; D could derive from TRBD1 or TRBD2 (5 bases each). The CDR3 spans 11 residues. Trimming removed 5 bases at V and 4 bases at J, with 9 bases between. Germline CDR1 DFQATT, CDR2 SNEGSKA (reference sequence). The DNA of the CDR3 is TGCAGTGCTCGGGACGGTTACGAGCAGTACTTC. Protein: CSARDGYEQYF.

The table lists this clone with many counts. The chain combines TRBV14 with TRBJ2-3; a possible D gene is TRBD1 (5 bases). Germline values: CDR1 SGHDN, CDR2 FVKESK. V gave up 1 base and J gave up 4 bases, with 15 bases separating them. The CDR3 has 16 residues. DNA of the CDR3: TGTGCCAGCAGCCAAGGACCTTCCCAGGGCCCAGATACGCAGTATTTT. Amino acid sequence: CASSQGPSQGPDTQYF.

This clone was detected a few times. Compared with germline, one end of the junction differs, possibly owing to a read error. This rearrangement joins TRBV28 to TRBJ2-7; D is uncertain. Looked up from germline, CDR1 is MDHEN and CDR2 is SYDVKM. The CDR3 is made up of 13 amino acids. CDR3 DNA: TGTGCCAGCATTTTATCGAACCGCTACGAGCAGTACTTC. Translation: CASILSNRYEQYF.

This clone has a count of ten or more. The chain carries TRBV9 and TRBJ1-1, with D possibly being TRBD1 (5 bases). The germline V gene has CDR1 SGDLS and CDR2 YYNGEE. This CDR3 has 16 residues. The ends were cut back, 4 bases at V and 4 bases at J, with 20 bases in the middle. CDR3 residues: CASSTGGRGEGTEAFF. Here the CDR3 DNA reads TGTGCCAGCAGCACTGGCGGGAGGGGCGAAGGCACTGAAGCTTTCTTT.

This clone has ten or more counts. The J gene is TRBJ1-1, the V gene TRBV11-2; no clear D gene. V dropped 3 bases and J dropped 2 bases, with 7 bases sitting between them. This CDR3 has 13 amino acids. Per the germline V gene, CDR1 is SGHAT and CDR2 is FQNNGV. The CDR3 sequence: CASSFSQNTEAFF. CDR3 nucleotides: TGTGCCAGCAGCTTCAGCCAAAACACTGAAGCTTTCTTT.

In this sample, this clone is medium-sized. The chain has TRBV6-1 and TRBJ1-1; no clear D gene. The CDR3 has 10 residues. Germline lookup yields CDR1 MNHNS and CDR2 SASEGT. V gave up 3 bases and J gave up 11 bases, with 7 bases separating them. The CDR3 region is CASSDTGAFF. DNA of the CDR3: TGTGCCAGCAGTGACACGGGGGCTTTCTTT.

The sample holds many counts of this clone. This chain joins TRBV4-3 and TRBJ1-6; D gene unclear. V lost 0 bases and J lost 8, with 14 bases in between. The germline V gene encodes CDR1 LGHNA and CDR2 YSLEER. This CDR3 comprises 16 residues. CDR3: CASSQESTVADSPLHF. Here the CDR3 DNA reads TGCGCCAGCAGCCAAGAATCAACAGTGGCCGATTCACCCCTCCACTTT.

This clone has ten or more counts. The V and J genes are TRBV20-1 and TRBJ1-4, with a tentative D call TRBD1 (6 bases). Germline V gene sequence: CDR1 DFQATT, CDR2 SNEGSKA (reference sequence). The CDR3 spans 14 residues. V was trimmed by 2 bases and J by 8 bases, leaving 15 bases between them. In DNA, the CDR3 is TGCAGTGCTAGAACGGGACATGAAGCCGAAAAACTGTTTTTT. Translation gives CSARTGHEAEKLFF.

The rearrangement uses TRBV6-1 and TRBJ1-2; D might be TRBD1 (6 bases). V shed 8 bases and J shed 7 bases, with 17 bases lying between them. The CDR3 sequence is 13 residues long. Germline-derived CDR1 and CDR2 are MNHNS and SASEGT. This CDR3 is CASGLDSGAGYTF. In DNA form, the CDR3 reads TGTGCCAGCGGGCTGGACAGTGGGGCTGGCTACACCTTC.

Worth noting for this clone: The germline gene is not matched at one end of the junction; a read error may be the cause. The rearrangement uses TRBV7-7 and TRBJ2-5; no reliable D call. The CDR3 runs 12 residues. Germline V lookup: CDR1 SSHAT, CDR2 FNYEAQ (reference sequence). The CDR3 DNA is TGTGCTAGCAGCCACGGTAGTGAGACCCAGTACTTC. Translated, it gives CASSHGSETQYF.

There are a few counts of this clone. This chain links TRBV27 with TRBJ2-3; D is unresolved. V was clipped by 4 bases and J by 1 base, with 9 bases between them. Germline CDR1 is MNHEY and CDR2 is SMNVEV (reference sequence). The CDR3 consists of 14 residues. CDR3 nucleotide sequence: TGTGCCAGCAGTTCAGGATGGGGCACAGATACGCAGTATTTT. It yields the protein CASSSGWGTDTQYF.

There are a few counts of this clone. This may come from a read error, since a much larger clone is one base off. Other DNA sequences in the same sample also yield this CDR3. In nucleotides, the CDR3 is TGTGCCACCAGTCCCGGGACTTACCAAGAGACCCAGTACTTC. Its translation is CATSPGTYQETQYF. The rearrangement joins TRBV24-1 to TRBJ2-5; weak D call: TRBD2 (6 bases). This CDR3 is 14 amino acids long. The germline V gene has CDR1 KGHDR and CDR2 SFDVKD. V gave up 6 bases and J gave up 0 bases, with 10 bases separating them.

This clone showed up many times. The chain employs TRBV20-1 and TRBJ1-4, with D hard to call. V gave up 3 bases and J gave up 6 bases, with 11 bases separating them. The CDR3 spans 13 residues. Germline loops: CDR1 DFQATT, CDR2 SNEGSKA (reference sequence). DNA for the CDR3: TGCAGTGCTAGTAAGCGTCCGGATGAAAAACTGTTTTTT. It translates to CSASKRPDEKLFF.

Many counts were recorded for this clone. V is TRBV2 and J is TRBJ2-5, with D possibly being TRBD1 or TRBD2 (5 bases each). Per germline, CDR1 SNHLY and CDR2 FYNNEI. With 8 bases removed from V and 4 bases from J, the gap between germline ends came to 14 bases. The CDR3 totals 13 residues. The CDR3, as DNA: TGTGCCAGCGGAGGAGTTGGGGGAGAGACCCAGTACTTC. Its protein is CASGGVGGETQYF. The variable domain in full, with the rest retrieved from reference TRBV2 and TRBJ2-5, is EPEVTQTPSHQVTQMGQEVILRCVPISNHLYFYWYRQILGQKVEFLVSFYNNEISEKSEIFDDQFSVERPDGSNFTLKIRSTKLEDSAMYFCASGGVGGETQYFGPGTRLLVL.

This clone was counted many times. This sequence joins TRBV4-1 and TRBJ2-7; D is ambiguous. The germline CDR1 and CDR2 sequences are MGHRA and YSYEKL. Trimming removed 5 bases at V and 1 base at J, with 18 bases between. The CDR3 is 16 amino acids. Here the CDR3 reads CASSSMASAPSYEQYF. The CDR3 DNA is TGCGCCAGCAGCTCTATGGCGAGTGCGCCTTCCTACGAGCAGTACTTC.

The table lists this clone with many counts. The chain is built from TRBV19 and TRBJ2-5, with D tentatively TRBD2 (6 bases). Germline V gives CDR1 LNHDA, CDR2 SQIVND (reference sequence). The CDR3 extends over 13 amino acids. V dropped 11 bases and J dropped 5 bases, with 18 bases sitting between them. This chain's CDR3 is CASSAGLMETQYF. The CDR3 nucleotides read TGTGCCTCTTCGGCGGGGCTCATGGAGACCCAGTACTTC.

Here the CDR3 reads CASSFRFSGRAGETGELFF. The CDR3 DNA sequence: TGTGCCAGCAGTTTCAGATTTAGCGGGAGGGCCGGAGAGACCGGGGAGCTGTTTTTT. The V call is TRBV12-3 or TRBV12-4, the J call TRBJ2-2; 11 nucleotides match TRBD2. V trimming: 3 bases; J trimming: 5 bases; junction bases outside the gene matches: 14. The CDR3 sequence is 19 residues long.

The sample holds many counts of this clone. A much larger clone lies a single base off, so this may be a read error. The chain couples TRBV6-1 to TRBJ1-1, with 10 bases lining up with TRBD1. CDR3 length: 16 residues. V shed 10 bases and J 4 bases; nucleotides not matched to a gene: 15. Looked up from germline, CDR1 is MNHNS and CDR2 is SASEGT. The chain's CDR3 is CANRGTLTGGGTEAFF. In DNA, the CDR3 is TGTGCCAACAGAGGAACCTTGACAGGGGGCGGCACTGAAGCTTTCTTT.

This clone was seen many times. V usage is TRBV9 and J usage is TRBJ2-3, with unresolved D. V lost 0 bases and J lost 3, with 5 bases in between. The length of the CDR3 is 13 residues. CDR1 and CDR2 (germline): SGDLS, YYNGEE. Written as DNA, the CDR3 is TGTGCCAGCAGCGTAGACCTTACAGATACGCAGTATTTT. Translated, it gives CASSVDLTDTQYF.

Regarding this clone: The junction differs from germline at one of its ends, possibly a read error. The chain joins TRBV6-1 to TRBJ1-5; no reliable D call. Per germline, CDR1 MNHNS and CDR2 SASEGT. The CDR3 covers 15 residues. DNA of the CDR3: TGTGCCAGCAGAATATCGGGGAACGTCAATCAGCCTCAGCATTTT. It translates to CASRISGNVNQPQHF.

This clone is classed as medium-sized. The chain combines TRBV28 with TRBJ1-3, with D unclear. V gave up 4 bases and J gave up 1 base, with 14 bases separating them. Germline assignment: CDR1 MDHEN and CDR2 SYDVKM. CDR3 length equals 16 residues. This CDR3 reads CASSSLGEGSGNTIYF. The CDR3 coding sequence is TGTGCCAGCAGTTCCCTCGGGGAAGGATCTGGAAACACCATATATTTT.

This clone occurred many times. The CDR3 DNA reads TGTGCCAGCAGTGAGTACGACTACGAGCAGTACTTC. The encoded protein is CASSEYDYEQYF. The genes are TRBV2 and TRBJ2-7, with D uncertain. V shed 3 bases and J shed 3 bases, with 6 bases lying between them. This CDR3 spans 12 amino acids. Germline CDR1 and CDR2: SNHLY and FYNNEI.

This clone was seen only a few times. The chain joins TRBV29-1 to TRBJ1-1; D gene unclear. The CDR3 is made up of 12 amino acids. V was trimmed by 4 bases and J by 4 bases, leaving 10 bases between them. Germline values: CDR1 SQVTM, CDR2 ANQGSEA. In nucleotides, the CDR3 is TGCAGCGTTGGGGCCCTTAGCACTGAAGCTTTCTTT. Amino acids: CSVGALSTEAFF. The full variable domain, its missing parts supplied by reference TRBV29-1 and TRBJ1-1, is SAVISQKPSRDICQRGTSLTIQCQVDSQVTMMFWYRQQPGQSLTLIATANQGSEATYESGFVIDKFPISRPNLTFSTLTVSNMSPEDSSIYLCSVGALSTEAFFGQGTRLTVV.